This T cell receptor (beta chain) was recovered during a study of siplizumab effects on memory and regulatory T cells. Measured with immunoSEQ multiplex PCR; TCRdb has only the in-frame clones, and not every one. The table has some 99,000 clones, about 90% seen once. Whole-study findings and limits: Proliferating Tregs' suppressive function in siplizumab cultures went unconfirmed. Versus around 25% in controls, the mappable alloreactive CD4+ clones averaged around 65% Treg-derived with siplizumab. Alloreactive sequences that could be traced to unstimulated CD4+ memory cells showed a significant reduction under siplizumab. Naive T cells seemed more diverse than memory cells; they also seemed major alloresponse contributors.

CDR1 is SGHRS and CDR2 is YFSETQ in the germline V gene. The CDR3 extends over 16 amino acids. After removal of 4 bases from V and 10 bases from J, the junction contained 9 bases not matched to a gene. A note on this clone: The antigen remains unidentified.

The specimen sequenced was Tregs sorted from blood. This TCR was sampled from a human donor in good health. V usage is TRBV5-1 and J usage is TRBJ2-1, with TRBD2 matching 15 bases. DNA for the CDR3: TGCGCCAGCAGCACCAGGACTAGCGGGGGGGCCCCGGAGCAGTTCTTC. Its protein is CASSTRTSGGAPEQFF.